The subject of this entry is one T cell receptor (beta chain). Its antigen is not identified. Losses at the gene ends were 0 bases for V and 5 bases for J; bases not matched to a gene: 7. CDR3 length: 15 residues. Per the germline V gene, CDR1 is MNHEY and CDR2 is SVGAGI. These data originate in a study of T cells in Graves' hyperthyroidism and ophthalmopathy. Study-level background: Specimen type is peripheral blood, collected at initial diagnosis prior to any treatment.

Amplification of TCR beta CDR3 regions was performed using RNA transcripts as template. HTBI primers were the set used in a first-round RT-PCR of the TCR CDR3. TCRdb recomputed calls from the multiplex PCR reads with MiXCR, one row per CDR3 protein. Counted here are 300,000 to 400,000 distinct CDR3 sequences, about a fifth occurring once; the ten biggest clones make up 40%. General study results and limits: Among clonotypes expanded in thyroid above 0.001, most were also found in blood.

V is TRBV6-5 and J is TRBJ2-7, with 7 bases fitting TRBD1. This clonotype was sampled from a man between 18 and 29 years old with Graves' ophthalmopathy. The specimen sequenced was blood. CDR3 in amino acids: CASSYSKGARDEQYF. Here the CDR3 DNA reads TGTGCCAGCAGTTACTCGAAGGGGGCGCGCGACGAGCAGTACTTC.